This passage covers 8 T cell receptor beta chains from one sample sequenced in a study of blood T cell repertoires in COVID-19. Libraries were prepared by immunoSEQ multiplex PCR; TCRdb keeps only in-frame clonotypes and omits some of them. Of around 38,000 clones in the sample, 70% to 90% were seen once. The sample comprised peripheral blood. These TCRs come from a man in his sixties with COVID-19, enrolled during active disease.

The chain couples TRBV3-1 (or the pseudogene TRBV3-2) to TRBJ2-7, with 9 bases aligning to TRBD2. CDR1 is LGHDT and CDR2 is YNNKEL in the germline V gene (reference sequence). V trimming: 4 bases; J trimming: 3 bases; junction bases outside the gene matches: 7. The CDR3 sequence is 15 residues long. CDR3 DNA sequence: TGTGCCAGCAGCCCAGAGACTAGCGGACACTACGAGCAGTACTTC. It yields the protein CASSPETSGHYEQYF.

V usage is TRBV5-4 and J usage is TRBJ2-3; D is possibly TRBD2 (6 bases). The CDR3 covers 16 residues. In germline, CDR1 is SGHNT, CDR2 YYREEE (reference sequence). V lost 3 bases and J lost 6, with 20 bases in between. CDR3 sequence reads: CASSSGTGGGADTQYF. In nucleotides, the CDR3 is TGTGCCAGCAGCTCAGGGACCGGGGGAGGTGCGGATACGCAGTATTTT.

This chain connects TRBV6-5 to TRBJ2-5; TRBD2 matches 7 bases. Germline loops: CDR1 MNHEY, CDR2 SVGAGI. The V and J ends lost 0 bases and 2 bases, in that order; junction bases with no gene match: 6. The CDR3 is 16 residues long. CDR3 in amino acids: CASSYSGAGDQETQYF. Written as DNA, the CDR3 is TGTGCCAGCAGTTACTCAGGGGCGGGGGATCAAGAGACCCAGTACTTC.

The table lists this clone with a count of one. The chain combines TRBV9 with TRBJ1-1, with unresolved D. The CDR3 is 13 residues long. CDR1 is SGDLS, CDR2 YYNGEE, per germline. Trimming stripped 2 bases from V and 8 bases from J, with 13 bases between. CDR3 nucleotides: TGTGCCAGCAGCGTTGACGGACTACGGGAAGCTTTCTTT. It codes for CASSVDGLREAFF.

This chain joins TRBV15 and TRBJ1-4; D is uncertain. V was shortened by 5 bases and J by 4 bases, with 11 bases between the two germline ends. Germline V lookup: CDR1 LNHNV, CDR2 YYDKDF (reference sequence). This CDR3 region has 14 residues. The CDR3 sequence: CATSRPAINEKLFF. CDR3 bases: TGTGCCACCAGCCGACCAGCGATTAATGAAAAACTGTTTTTT.

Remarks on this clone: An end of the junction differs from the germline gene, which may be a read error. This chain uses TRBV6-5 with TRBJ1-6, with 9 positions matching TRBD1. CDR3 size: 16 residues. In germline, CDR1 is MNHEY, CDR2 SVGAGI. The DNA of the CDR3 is TGTGCCAGCAGTTACCAACAGGGGGCGCCGCAGTCACTCCTCCACTTT. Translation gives CASSYQQGAPQSLLHF.

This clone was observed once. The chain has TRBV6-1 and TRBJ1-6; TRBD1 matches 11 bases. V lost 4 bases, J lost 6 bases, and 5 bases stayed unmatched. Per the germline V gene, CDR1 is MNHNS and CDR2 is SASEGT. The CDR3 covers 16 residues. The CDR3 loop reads CASSADRGRGNSPLHF. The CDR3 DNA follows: TGTGCCAGCAGTGCGGACAGGGGGCGCGGTAATTCACCCCTCCACTTT.

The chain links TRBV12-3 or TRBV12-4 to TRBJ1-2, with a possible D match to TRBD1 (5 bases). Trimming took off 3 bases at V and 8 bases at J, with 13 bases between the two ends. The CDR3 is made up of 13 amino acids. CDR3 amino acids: CASSFRAGRGYTF. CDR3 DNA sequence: TGTGCCAGCAGTTTCAGGGCAGGGCGGGGCTACACCTTC.